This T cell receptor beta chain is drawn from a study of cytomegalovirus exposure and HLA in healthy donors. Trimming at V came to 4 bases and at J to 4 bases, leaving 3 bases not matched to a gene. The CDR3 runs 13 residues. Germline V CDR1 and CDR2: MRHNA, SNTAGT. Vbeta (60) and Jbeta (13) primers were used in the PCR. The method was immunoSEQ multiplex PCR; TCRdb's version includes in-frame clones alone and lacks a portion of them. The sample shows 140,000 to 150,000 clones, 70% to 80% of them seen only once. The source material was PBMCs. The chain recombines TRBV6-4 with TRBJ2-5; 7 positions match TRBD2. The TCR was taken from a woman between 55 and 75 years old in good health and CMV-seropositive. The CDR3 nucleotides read TGTGCCAGCAGTGTATTAGCGGGAGAGACCCAGTACTTC. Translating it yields CASSVLAGETQYF.